Listed below are T cell receptor beta chains from one sample, sequenced in a study of OX40 agonist ivuxolimab in advanced cancers. Clones were sequenced by immunoSEQ multiplex PCR, and TCRdb holds only the in-frame ones, with some missing. This repertoire shows 87,000 or so clones, about 85% found once; its top ten account for around 4%. The source material was CD4+ or CD8+ T cells sorted from blood, sampled in a trial of the OX40 agonist ivuxolimab. These receptors were obtained from an adult with an advanced solid tumor such as melanoma, head and neck, liver or kidney cancer. Each CDR3 is given with its conserved first and last residue. Each record gives: J gene, D gene, clone size, V gene, CDR3 protein, CDR3 DNA. A D gene is named only where the DNA matches it firmly. The size of a clone is reported for some rows only, either as once, few or many, or as a class for expanded clones.

j_gene: TRBJ2-4; d_gene: TRBD2; abundance: few; v_gene: TRBV7-9; CDR3aa: CASSPSGTSGGIQYF; CDR3nt: TGTGCCAGCAGCCCCTCCGGGACTAGCGGGGGGATTCAGTACTTC
j_gene: TRBJ2-6; d_gene: -; abundance: -; v_gene: TRBV2; CDR3aa: CASSATDSGANVLTF; CDR3nt: TGTGCCAGCAGTGCGACGGACTCTGGGGCCAACGTCCTGACTTTC
j_gene: TRBJ2-3; d_gene: -; abundance: -; v_gene: TRBV14; CDR3aa: CASSQLRGGSTDTQYF; CDR3nt: TGTGCCAGCAGCCAACTTAGGGGAGGAAGCACAGATACGCAGTATTTT
j_gene: TRBJ2-7; d_gene: TRBD2; abundance: -; v_gene: TRBV27; CDR3aa: CASSLGVSGRDYEQYF; CDR3nt: TGTGCCAGCAGTTTGGGAGTAAGCGGGAGGGACTACGAGCAGTACTTC
j_gene: TRBJ1-2; d_gene: -; abundance: once; v_gene: TRBV4-1; CDR3aa: CASSQAVANYGYTF; CDR3nt: TGCGCCAGCAGCCAGGCCGTAGCTAACTATGGCTACACCTTC
j_gene: TRBJ2-7; d_gene: TRBD2; abundance: -; v_gene: TRBV27; CDR3aa: CASSMTSGRYEQYF; CDR3nt: TGTGCCAGCAGTATGACTAGCGGGAGGTACGAGCAGTACTTC
j_gene: TRBJ2-6; d_gene: -; abundance: -; v_gene: TRBV11-2; CDR3aa: CASSLGPGLYGGANVLTF; CDR3nt: TGTGCCAGCAGCCTGGGCCCCGGGCTCTATGGCGGGGCCAACGTCCTGACTTTC
j_gene: TRBJ2-7; d_gene: -; abundance: -; v_gene: TRBV10-3; CDR3aa: CAISERGYEQYF; CDR3nt: TGTGCCATCAGTGAGCGGGGTTACGAGCAGTACTTC
j_gene: TRBJ2-7; d_gene: -; abundance: once; v_gene: TRBV5-6; CDR3aa: CASSSPGLLWPEQYF; CDR3nt: TGTGCCAGCAGCTCCCCGGGATTATTATGGCCCGAGCAGTACTTC
j_gene: TRBJ2-7; d_gene: -; abundance: -; v_gene: TRBV5-4; CDR3aa: CASSLPTEGYEQYF; CDR3nt: TGTGCCAGCAGCCTACCGACCGAAGGCTACGAGCAGTACTTC
j_gene: TRBJ2-5; d_gene: -; abundance: -; v_gene: TRBV9; CDR3aa: CASSASSVETQYF; CDR3nt: TGTGCCAGCAGCGCGTCTAGCGTAGAGACCCAGTACTTC
j_gene: TRBJ2-5; d_gene: TRBD1; abundance: -; v_gene: TRBV11-2; CDR3aa: CASSLRGLHQETQYF; CDR3nt: TGTGCCAGCAGCTTAAGGGGGCTGCATCAAGAGACCCAGTACTTC
j_gene: TRBJ2-5; d_gene: TRBD1; abundance: once; v_gene: TRBV7-2; CDR3aa: CASSQDRESETQYF; CDR3nt: TGTGCCAGCAGTCAGGACAGGGAAAGTGAGACCCAGTACTTC
j_gene: TRBJ1-4; d_gene: TRBD1; abundance: -; v_gene: TRBV5-4; CDR3aa: CASSKQGGPDEKLFF; CDR3nt: TGTGCCAGCAGCAAACAGGGGGGCCCTGATGAAAAACTGTTTTTT
j_gene: TRBJ1-1; d_gene: -; abundance: -; v_gene: TRBV30; CDR3aa: CAWSDQNTEAFF; CDR3nt: TGTGCCTGGAGTGACCAGAACACTGAAGCTTTCTTT
j_gene: TRBJ2-1; d_gene: -; abundance: -; v_gene: TRBV11-1; CDR3aa: CASSLVGFHAYNEQFF; CDR3nt: TGTGCCAGCAGCTTAGTGGGCTTCCACGCCTACAATGAGCAGTTCTTC
j_gene: TRBJ2-5; d_gene: -; abundance: -; v_gene: TRBV4-3; CDR3aa: CASSQDYEAQETQYF; CDR3nt: TGCGCCAGCAGCCAAGATTATGAAGCGCAAGAGACCCAGTACTTC
j_gene: TRBJ2-6; d_gene: TRBD1; abundance: -; v_gene: TRBV9; CDR3aa: CASSPDRTIWNSGANVLTF; CDR3nt: TGTGCCAGCAGCCCGGACAGGACAATTTGGAACTCTGGGGCCAACGTCCTGACTTTC
j_gene: TRBJ2-5; d_gene: TRBD2; abundance: -; v_gene: TRBV10-2; CDR3aa: CANPTSGKQETQYF; CDR3nt: TGCGCCAATCCGACTAGCGGGAAACAAGAGACCCAGTACTTC
j_gene: TRBJ2-7; d_gene: -; abundance: -; v_gene: TRBV19; CDR3aa: CASTGAGFDEQYF; CDR3nt: TGTGCCAGTACGGGGGCAGGGTTCGACGAGCAGTACTTC
j_gene: TRBJ2-1; d_gene: TRBD2; abundance: -; v_gene: TRBV14; CDR3aa: CASSHADRAGSYNEQFF; CDR3nt: TGTGCCAGCAGCCATGCGGATCGAGCGGGATCCTACAATGAGCAGTTCTTC
j_gene: TRBJ1-1; d_gene: -; abundance: -; v_gene: TRBV5-4; CDR3aa: CASSVGDFGPEAFF; CDR3nt: TGTGCCAGCAGCGTTGGGGACTTTGGCCCTGAAGCTTTCTTT
j_gene: TRBJ1-2; d_gene: -; abundance: -; v_gene: TRBV28; CDR3aa: CASTRVGLNYGYTF; CDR3nt: TGTGCCAGCACCCGGGTAGGGCTTAACTATGGCTACACCTTC
j_gene: TRBJ2-7; d_gene: TRBD2; abundance: -; v_gene: TRBV30; CDR3aa: CAWSGGAYEQYF; CDR3nt: TGTGCCTGGTCGGGAGGAGCCTACGAGCAGTACTTC
j_gene: TRBJ1-1; d_gene: TRBD1; abundance: -; v_gene: TRBV5-6; CDR3aa: CASFYGMGTGGVNTEAFF; CDR3nt: TGTGCCAGCTTTTATGGGATGGGGACAGGGGGAGTGAACACTGAAGCTTTCTTT
j_gene: TRBJ1-4; d_gene: TRBD1; abundance: -; v_gene: TRBV5-4; CDR3aa: CASSFDRADEKLFF; CDR3nt: TGTGCCAGCAGCTTCGACAGGGCTGATGAAAAACTGTTTTTT
j_gene: TRBJ2-1; d_gene: TRBD1; abundance: -; v_gene: TRBV6-5; CDR3aa: CASSYSGTVNEQFF; CDR3nt: TGTGCCAGCAGTTACTCAGGGACAGTCAATGAGCAGTTCTTC
j_gene: TRBJ1-1; d_gene: -; abundance: once; v_gene: TRBV5-4; CDR3aa: CASNPEGDRTEAFF; CDR3nt: TGTGCCAGCAACCCGGAGGGGGATAGGACTGAAGCTTTCTTT
j_gene: TRBJ2-7; d_gene: -; abundance: -; v_gene: TRBV5-1; CDR3aa: CASSSGTAFSYEQYF; CDR3nt: TGCGCCAGCAGCTCCGGGACCGCCTTCTCCTACGAGCAGTACTTC
j_gene: TRBJ1-5; d_gene: TRBD1; abundance: -; v_gene: TRBV28; CDR3aa: CASSYPQGARRRPQHF; CDR3nt: TGTGCCAGCAGTTACCCCCAGGGGGCGCGTAGGCGGCCCCAGCATTTT
j_gene: TRBJ2-5; d_gene: -; abundance: -; v_gene: TRBV6-6; CDR3aa: CASREPGVETQYF; CDR3nt: TGTGCCAGCAGAGAACCAGGGGTGGAGACCCAGTACTTC
j_gene: TRBJ2-7; d_gene: TRBD2; abundance: -; v_gene: TRBV28; CDR3aa: CASTLYYSGSSREQYF; CDR3nt: TGTGCCAGCACCTTATACTATAGCGGGAGTAGCAGAGAGCAGTACTTC
j_gene: TRBJ1-3; d_gene: -; abundance: -; v_gene: TRBV18; CDR3aa: CASSPPQGSGNTIYF; CDR3nt: TGTGCCAGCTCACCACCACAGGGCTCTGGAAACACCATATATTTT
j_gene: TRBJ2-6; d_gene: TRBD1; abundance: -; v_gene: TRBV30; CDR3aa: CAWARQGPFSGANVLTF; CDR3nt: TGTGCCTGGGCCCGACAGGGGCCGTTCTCTGGGGCCAACGTCCTGACTTTC
j_gene: TRBJ2-5; d_gene: -; abundance: -; v_gene: TRBV19; CDR3aa: CASSSTERETQYF; CDR3nt: TGTGCCAGTAGTTCCACGGAGCGAGAGACCCAGTACTTC
j_gene: TRBJ2-1; d_gene: TRBD2; abundance: -; v_gene: TRBV28; CDR3aa: CASSLLADYNEQFF; CDR3nt: TGTGCCAGCAGTTTACTAGCGGACTACAATGAGCAGTTCTTC
j_gene: TRBJ2-2; d_gene: -; abundance: -; v_gene: TRBV27; CDR3aa: CASSWQGRNTGELFF; CDR3nt: TGTGCCAGCAGTTGGCAGGGTAGAAACACCGGGGAGCTGTTTTTT
j_gene: TRBJ1-1; d_gene: -; abundance: -; v_gene: TRBV7-9; CDR3aa: CASSLQGLNTEAFF; CDR3nt: TGTGCCAGCAGCCTACAGGGCTTGAACACTGAAGCTTTCTTT
j_gene: TRBJ1-2; d_gene: -; abundance: -; v_gene: TRBV7-2; CDR3aa: CASSLAPGETNYGYTF; CDR3nt: TGTGCCAGCAGCTTAGCGCCGGGGGAGACTAACTATGGCTACACCTTC
j_gene: TRBJ2-3; d_gene: -; abundance: -; v_gene: TRBV7-3; CDR3aa: CASSLKGDSSTDTQYF; CDR3nt: TGTGCCAGCAGCTTAAAAGGGGATTCTAGCACAGATACGCAGTATTTT
j_gene: TRBJ2-2; d_gene: -; abundance: -; v_gene: TRBV11-2; CDR3aa: CASSSFTGWGGELFF; CDR3nt: TGTGCCAGCAGCTCTTTCACAGGGTGGGGCGGGGAGCTGTTTTTT
j_gene: TRBJ1-6; d_gene: -; abundance: -; v_gene: TRBV30; CDR3aa: CAWSGRNSPLHF; CDR3nt: TGTGCCTGGAGTGGCAGGAATTCACCCCTCCACTTT
j_gene: TRBJ2-2; d_gene: -; abundance: few; v_gene: TRBV7-9; CDR3aa: CASRAGTAPTGELFF; CDR3nt: TGTGCCAGCAGGGCCGGGACTGCCCCAACCGGGGAGCTGTTTTTT
j_gene: TRBJ2-7; d_gene: -; abundance: -; v_gene: TRBV4-1; CDR3aa: CASSQDGGAWYEQYF; CDR3nt: TGCGCCAGCAGCCAAGATGGGGGAGCTTGGTACGAGCAGTACTTC
j_gene: TRBJ1-5; d_gene: -; abundance: -; v_gene: TRBV6-5; CDR3aa: CASSVGQSQHF; CDR3nt: TGTGCCAGCAGCGTCGGACAGTCCCAGCATTTT
j_gene: TRBJ1-1; d_gene: -; abundance: -; v_gene: TRBV7-2; CDR3aa: CASSLGRANTEAFF; CDR3nt: TGTGCCAGCAGCTTGGGCAGGGCAAACACTGAAGCTTTCTTT
j_gene: TRBJ2-1; d_gene: TRBD2; abundance: -; v_gene: TRBV5-1; CDR3aa: CASRAGTSNEQFF; CDR3nt: TGCGCCAGCAGAGCTGGGACTAGCAATGAGCAGTTCTTC
j_gene: TRBJ2-3; d_gene: TRBD2; abundance: -; v_gene: TRBV6-6; CDR3aa: CASSYSWGLAGSQYF; CDR3nt: TGTGCCAGCAGTTACTCTTGGGGACTAGCGGGGTCGCAGTATTTT
j_gene: TRBJ2-5; d_gene: -; abundance: -; v_gene: TRBV19; CDR3aa: CASSMAAGGETQYF; CDR3nt: TGTGCCAGTAGTATGGCAGCAGGCGGAGAGACCCAGTACTTC
j_gene: TRBJ2-1; d_gene: -; abundance: -; v_gene: TRBV25-1; CDR3aa: CASSLGKGSYNEQFF; CDR3nt: TGTGCCAGCAGTCTTGGGAAGGGCTCCTACAATGAGCAGTTCTTC
j_gene: TRBJ1-6; d_gene: -; abundance: -; v_gene: TRBV7-2; CDR3aa: CASSWGPGMSPLHF; CDR3nt: TGTGCCAGCAGCTGGGGGCCAGGGATGTCACCCCTCCACTTT
j_gene: TRBJ2-6; d_gene: -; abundance: -; v_gene: TRBV28; CDR3aa: CASSPAGTLRRSGANVLTF; CDR3nt: TGTGCCAGCAGTCCAGCCGGGACTCTAAGACGCTCTGGGGCCAACGTCCTGACTTTC
j_gene: TRBJ2-7; d_gene: -; abundance: -; v_gene: TRBV5-5; CDR3aa: CASSLASEAYEQYF; CDR3nt: TGTGCCAGCAGCTTGGCGTCTGAGGCCTACGAGCAGTACTTC
j_gene: TRBJ2-3; d_gene: -; abundance: -; v_gene: TRBV18; CDR3aa: CASSPGANGDTQYF; CDR3nt: TGTGCCAGCTCACCCGGGGCCAACGGGGATACGCAGTATTTT
j_gene: TRBJ2-1; d_gene: -; abundance: -; v_gene: TRBV9; CDR3aa: CASSVEGRRLGADEQFF; CDR3nt: TGTGCCAGCAGCGTAGAGGGTAGGAGACTAGGTGCGGATGAGCAGTTCTTC
j_gene: TRBJ2-1; d_gene: TRBD2; abundance: once; v_gene: TRBV6-6; CDR3aa: CASSYGLAGHNEQFF; CDR3nt: TGTGCCAGCAGTTACGGGCTAGCGGGACACAATGAGCAGTTCTTC
j_gene: TRBJ2-6; d_gene: -; abundance: -; v_gene: TRBV7-3; CDR3aa: CASSPKGGSGANVLTF; CDR3nt: TGTGCCAGCAGCCCCAAGGGCGGCTCTGGGGCCAACGTCCTGACTTTC
j_gene: TRBJ1-1; d_gene: -; abundance: -; v_gene: TRBV6-6; CDR3aa: CASSYRVGTEAFF; CDR3nt: TGTGCCAGCAGTTACAGGGTGGGGACTGAAGCTTTCTTT
j_gene: TRBJ2-6; d_gene: -; abundance: -; v_gene: TRBV6-1; CDR3aa: CASSAGPSGANVLTF; CDR3nt: TGTGCCAGCAGCGCGGGACCGTCTGGGGCCAACGTCCTGACTTTC
j_gene: TRBJ1-1; d_gene: -; abundance: -; v_gene: TRBV7-8; CDR3aa: CASSWGGRTEAFF; CDR3nt: TGTGCCAGCAGCTGGGGAGGTCGCACTGAAGCTTTCTTT